This T cell receptor beta chain stems from a study of Ad26.COV2.S vaccination and SARS-CoV-2 variants. Study-wide results and limits: Measurement of non-spike TCR breadth gave similar results in vaccine and placebo recipients. Spike-specific responses of CD8+ and CD4+ T cells were reported to display substantial breadth after vaccination.

J gave up 3 bases and V 3 bases, and 3 bases lay outside the gene matches. Germline CDR1 and CDR2: KGHSH and LQKENI. CDR3 length: 15 residues. With respect to this clone: The target antigen is unknown. Other DNA sequences in the sample encode the same CDR3.

Produced via immunoSEQ multiplex PCR; TCRdb's table is partial and in-frame only. The sample records 440,000 or so clones, about 92% being singletons. Noted treatment: some 19 received Ad26.COV2.S at low or high dose, single or two shots; a few received placebo; per-sample allocation not given. Sampling took place 63 days after the first vaccine or placebo injection. The sample consisted of peripheral blood, taken in a trial of Ad26.COV2.S vaccine versus placebo. The rearrangement uses TRBV18 and TRBJ2-1, with 9 bases that match TRBD2. This clonotype was sampled from a person between 18 and 60 years old who received the Ad26.COV2.S COVID-19 vaccine or a placebo. The CDR3 here is CASSPGLASYNEQFF. In nucleotides, the CDR3 is TGTGCCAGCTCACCTGGACTAGCGAGCTACAATGAGCAGTTCTTC.